This is a list of T cell receptor beta chains from one sample in a study of sequential checkpoint blockade in melanoma. TCRdb keeps only in-frame clones here, not all; method: immunoSEQ multiplex PCR. The sample has around 5,300 clones; about 60% are singletons. The sequenced sample was CD8+ T cells sorted from blood (inferred from file names), obtained from a patient given nivolumab and ipilimumab in sequence. These receptors were taken from a human donor with melanoma. Both conserved end residues are part of each CDR3.

v_gene: TRBV5-4
len: 16
j_gene: TRBJ1-6
CDR3aa: CASSPWTGGSNSPLHF

v_gene: TRBV12-5
len: 18
j_gene: TRBJ2-1
CDR3aa: CASGPSSGGPAKYNEQFF

v_gene: TRBV30
len: 14
j_gene: TRBJ1-3
CDR3aa: CAWTGRGHGNTIYF

v_gene: TRBV6-4
len: 14
j_gene: TRBJ1-2
CDR3aa: CASSFVGGINGYTF

v_gene: TRBV5-6
len: 11
j_gene: TRBJ1-2
CDR3aa: CASSRGYGYTF

v_gene: TRBV29-1
len: 13
j_gene: TRBJ1-2
CDR3aa: CSVPGGEIVSYTF

v_gene: TRBV7-9
len: 14
j_gene: TRBJ2-7
CDR3aa: CASSPRDTPYEQYF

v_gene: TRBV12-5
len: 13
j_gene: TRBJ1-1
CDR3aa: CASGLVRNTEAFF

v_gene: TRBV15
len: 15
j_gene: TRBJ2-4
CDR3aa: CATSRGGGSVNIQYF

v_gene: TRBV4-2
len: 13
j_gene: TRBJ1-1
CDR3aa: CASRGQGGTEAFF

v_gene: TRBV14
len: 15
j_gene: TRBJ2-5
CDR3aa: CASSQGLRFQETQYF

v_gene: TRBV4-2
len: 12
j_gene: TRBJ1-1
CDR3aa: CASSQGSTEAFF

v_gene: TRBV5-1
len: 15
j_gene: TRBJ2-5
CDR3aa: CASSKGLASQETQYF

v_gene: TRBV30
len: 16
j_gene: TRBJ2-1
CDR3aa: CAWSGGGVGFYNEQFF

v_gene: TRBV9
len: 14
j_gene: TRBJ2-5
CDR3aa: CAAAYKSLQETQYF

v_gene: TRBV13
len: 13
j_gene: TRBJ2-7
CDR3aa: CASTQEGTYEQYF

v_gene: TRBV9
len: 14
j_gene: TRBJ1-1
CDR3aa: CASSVDAGNTEAFF

v_gene: TRBV5-1
len: 13
j_gene: TRBJ2-7
CDR3aa: CASSLFGDYEQYF

v_gene: TRBV4-3
len: 14
j_gene: TRBJ1-1
CDR3aa: CASSPTTMTTEAFF

v_gene: TRBV19
len: 13
j_gene: TRBJ1-5
CDR3aa: CASIGQGVQPQHF

v_gene: TRBV19
len: 14
j_gene: TRBJ2-2
CDR3aa: CASSLQGETGELFF

v_gene: TRBV7-9
len: 12
j_gene: TRBJ2-7
CDR3aa: CASSHMQGEQYF

v_gene: TRBV5-4
len: 13
j_gene: TRBJ1-1
CDR3aa: CASSLVDRLEAFF

v_gene: TRBV7-6
len: 16
j_gene: TRBJ1-5
CDR3aa: CASSLGATGVVQPQHF

v_gene: TRBV9
len: 17
j_gene: TRBJ2-2
CDR3aa: CASSVGSGGLTTGELFF

v_gene: TRBV5-6
len: 14
j_gene: TRBJ2-5
CDR3aa: CASRGQDLRETQYF

v_gene: TRBV4-1
len: 16
j_gene: TRBJ1-1
CDR3aa: CASSQGGQGWPATYGF

v_gene: TRBV27
len: 12
j_gene: TRBJ1-2
CDR3aa: CASSSQSGGYTF

v_gene: TRBV7-9
len: 16
j_gene: TRBJ2-1
CDR3aa: CASSHRTSGGNNEQFF

v_gene: TRBV11-2
len: 15
j_gene: TRBJ2-7
CDR3aa: CASSLKGAGSYEQYF

v_gene: TRBV18
len: 14
j_gene: TRBJ1-1
CDR3aa: CASSRVRGDTEAFF

v_gene: TRBV5-5
len: 13
j_gene: TRBJ2-1
CDR3aa: CASSLGQGNEQFF

v_gene: TRBV5-6
len: 15
j_gene: TRBJ1-2
CDR3aa: CASSWGDMGNYGYTF

v_gene: TRBV7-6
len: 17
j_gene: TRBJ2-1
CDR3aa: CASSLGLVTGASAEQFF